The 32 T cell receptor beta chains below were found in one sample sequenced in a study of neurological immune-mediated disorders. TCRdb reanalysed the 5' RACE reads using MiXCR and keeps one entry per CDR3 protein. The sample consists of 50,000 to 70,000 distinct CDR3 sequences, 9.5% to 15% of them appearing once. Sequencing used PBMCs. These receptors were collected from a woman aged 60-70 years with HTLV-1-associated myelopathy (HAM/TSP).

This clonotype was detected ten times or more. J is TRBJ1-2 and V is TRBV5-6; weak D call: TRBD1 (6 bases). Germline values: CDR1 SGHDT, CDR2 YYEEEE. V lost 0 bases and J 8 bases, leaving 14 bases between the germline ends. The CDR3 sequence is 14 residues long. The DNA for the CDR3 is TGTGCCAGCAGCTTGGAGGGGGGCGCGAAAGGCTACACCTTC. Its protein is CASSLEGGAKGYTF.

As for this clonotype: A read error is possible here, since a much larger clone lies one base away. V and J are TRBV6-1 and TRBJ1-1, with D possibly matching TRBD1 (6 bases). CDR1 and CDR2 from the germline V gene are MNHNS and SASEGT. The CDR3 totals 19 residues. Trimming took off 11 bases at V and 0 bases at J, with 31 bases between the two ends. The CDR3 bases are TGTGCCTCCACACTCTTCTACGGGGCAGGGACATTCATGAACACTGAAGCTTTCTTT. Translated: CASTLFYGAGTFMNTEAFF.

This clonotype was detected ten times or more. The chain recombines TRBV5-1 with TRBJ2-2; D is possibly TRBD1 (6 bases). There are 15 residues in the CDR3. Germline values: CDR1 SGHRS, CDR2 YFSETQ. V gave up 4 bases and J gave up 7 bases, with 17 bases separating them. The CDR3 DNA sequence: TGCGCCAGCAGCCCGGAGCCGGGACAACACGGGGAGCTGTTTTTT. Encoded protein: CASSPEPGQHGELFF.

This clonotype was counted ten times or more. The rearrangement joins TRBV7-9 to TRBJ2-6, with 8 bases that match TRBD1. The CDR3 consists of 17 residues. Trimming took 5 bases from V and 3 from J; bases not matched to a gene: 9. In germline, CDR1 is SEHNR, CDR2 FQNEAQ (reference sequence). DNA for the CDR3: TGTGCCAGCAGCCGAGGACAGGGCGGTATTGGGGCCAACGTCCTGACTTTC. Its protein product is CASSRGQGGIGANVLTF.

This clonotype appeared many times. This chain uses TRBV10-3 with TRBJ1-2; 12 bases align to TRBD1. Germline V gives CDR1 ENHRY, CDR2 SYGVKD. V dropped 2 bases and J dropped 6; count of bases not matched to a gene: 1. CDR3 length equals 14 residues. Here the CDR3 reads CAISERDRGHGYTF. The CDR3 DNA follows: TGTGCCATCAGTGAGAGGGACAGGGGGCATGGCTACACCTTC.

The chain links TRBV10-3 to TRBJ2-1; TRBD2 matches 14 bases. The CDR3 consists of 16 residues. CDR1 and CDR2 from the germline V gene are ENHRY and SYGVKD. V lost 3 bases to trimming and J lost 10 bases; unmatched junction nucleotides: 8. The CDR3 reads CAISDTGLAGGGEQFF. The CDR3 nucleotides read TGTGCCATCAGTGACACAGGACTAGCGGGGGGTGGGGAGCAGTTCTTC.

This clonotype was counted ten times or more. This chain connects TRBV20-1 to TRBJ2-1, with D perhaps matching TRBD1 or TRBD2 (6 bases each). Deletions cut 3 bases from V and 7 bases from J, with 19 bases between. The CDR3 covers 15 residues. Germline V lookup: CDR1 DFQATT, CDR2 SNEGSKA (reference sequence). The DNA of the CDR3 is TGCAGTGCTAGGGCGGCCAGGGGCGCGGGGAATGAGCAGTTCTTC. Translation gives CSARAARGAGNEQFF.

This clonotype was seen ten or more times. Written as DNA, the CDR3 is TGTGCCAGCAGTCTAAGGGAATCTGGCTACACCTTC. Its protein product is CASSLRESGYTF. The gene calls are TRBV6-1 and TRBJ1-2, with D uncertain. CDR3 length: 12 residues. The germline CDR1 and CDR2 sequences are MNHNS and SASEGT. Trimming left V 5 bases short and J 7 bases short, with 11 bases between.

A remark on this clonotype: At one end the junction does not follow the germline gene, possibly because of a read error. The gene calls are TRBV20-1 and TRBJ2-3; D perhaps matches TRBD2 (5 bases). This CDR3 spans 12 amino acids. Per the germline V gene, CDR1 is DFQATT and CDR2 is SNEGSKA (reference sequence). In DNA form, the CDR3 reads TGCAGTGCCGGGGAAGATACATATACGCAGTATTTC. Its protein is CSAGEDTYTQYF.

This clonotype has ten or more counts. The chain joins TRBV20-1 to TRBJ2-5; 8 bases are a match to TRBD2. CDR3 size: 14 residues. Germline V CDR1 and CDR2: DFQATT, SNEGSKA (reference sequence). The V gene end was trimmed by 2 bases and the J gene end by 1 base; junction bases not matched to a gene: 3. The CDR3 nucleotides read TGCAGTGCTAGACCGGGAGGGCGCCAAGAGACCCAGTACTTC. It codes for CSARPGGRQETQYF.

This clonotype occurred many times. This chain joins TRBV3-1 and TRBJ2-7; 7 nucleotides align to TRBD1. V lost 1 base and J lost 7; bases outside the gene matches: 7. This CDR3 has 14 residues. CDR1 and CDR2 from the germline V gene are LGHDT and YNNKEL (reference sequence). In DNA form, the CDR3 reads TGTGCCAGCAGCCAAGTTCAGGGGGTGGTGGAGCAGTACTTC. Translation gives CASSQVQGVVEQYF.

This clonotype was seen ten or more times. One junction end does not reproduce the germline sequence, and a read error may be involved. The chain couples TRBV10-3 to TRBJ2-3; 7 nucleotides match TRBD2. Germline CDR1 and CDR2: ENHRY and SYGVKD. The CDR3 length is 17 residues. The CDR3 region has the DNA TGTGCCATCAGGGAGTCTCCCGGCCGGGACTACCAAGATACGCAGTATTTT. It specifies CAIRESPGRDYQDTQYF.

This clonotype was recorded at least ten times. This rearrangement joins TRBV3-1 to TRBJ2-1; D is undetermined. This CDR3 is built from 13 residues. Per the germline V gene, CDR1 is LGHDT and CDR2 is YNNKEL (reference sequence). The germline V and J ends were trimmed by 0 bases and 6 bases, with 6 bases remaining between them. In DNA, the CDR3 is TGTGCCAGCAGCCAAGAATGGCGCAATGAGCAGTTCTTC. It codes for CASSQEWRNEQFF.

This clonotype was seen ten or more times. This chain links TRBV4-1 with TRBJ2-1, with D hard to call. The germline V and J ends were trimmed by 4 bases and 2 bases, with 15 bases remaining between them. This CDR3 has 16 amino acids. CDR1 and CDR2 from the germline V gene are MGHRA and YSYEKL. The CDR3 sequence: CASSPTPSVPYNEQFF. The CDR3 DNA reads TGCGCCAGCAGCCCGACCCCCAGCGTACCCTACAATGAGCAGTTCTTC.

This clonotype was recorded at least ten times. The genes are TRBV5-1 and TRBJ2-1; D might be TRBD1 or TRBD2, each matching 5 bases. From germline, CDR1 is SGHRS and CDR2 YFSETQ. V was trimmed by 4 bases and J by 5 bases, leaving 19 bases between them. This CDR3 comprises 16 residues. This CDR3 reads CASSGIPGTPNNEQFF. CDR3 DNA sequence: TGCGCCAGCAGCGGGATACCCGGGACCCCGAACAATGAGCAGTTCTTC.

This clonotype came up many times. The gene calls are TRBV5-1 and TRBJ2-2; no clear D gene. Germline assignment: CDR1 SGHRS and CDR2 YFSETQ. Trimming removed 0 bases at V and 1 base at J, with 7 bases between. The CDR3 covers 15 residues. CDR3 region: CASSLARQNTGELFF. DNA of the CDR3: TGCGCCAGCAGCTTGGCCCGACAGAACACCGGGGAGCTGTTTTTT.

The chain combines TRBV10-3 with TRBJ2-7; D unclear. Germline assignment: CDR1 ENHRY and CDR2 SYGVKD. This CDR3 has 12 residues. V was clipped by 4 bases and J by 7 bases, with 11 bases between them. For the CDR3, the DNA is TGTGCCATCAGTGGGGCAGATTATGAGCAGTACTTC. It specifies CAISGADYEQYF.

The table lists this clonotype with many counts. J is TRBJ2-6 and V is TRBV5-1; no clear D. The CDR3 is 14 amino acids. CDR1 and CDR2 (germline): SGHRS, YFSETQ. V was shortened by 5 bases and J by 0 bases, with 6 bases between the two germline ends. For the CDR3, the DNA is TGCGCCAGCAGAGTAGCCTCTGGGGCCAACGTCCTGACTTTC. It yields the protein CASRVASGANVLTF.

This clonotype was recorded many times. The J gene is TRBJ2-7, the V gene TRBV6-6, with D uncertain. Looked up from germline, CDR1 is MNHNY and CDR2 is SVGAGI (reference sequence). Trimming cost V 6 bases and J 2 bases, with 8 bases left between them. The CDR3 has 12 residues. CDR3 protein: CASSPTTYEQYF. CDR3 nucleotides: TGTGCCAGCAGCCCGACCACCTACGAGCAGTACTTC.

This clonotype has at least ten counts. The chain joins TRBV7-9 to TRBJ1-2, with TRBD1 as a possible D gene (6 bases). Germline V lookup: CDR1 SEHNR, CDR2 FQNEAQ (reference sequence). This CDR3 has 17 residues. Trimming stripped 4 bases from V and 1 base from J, with 19 bases between. The CDR3 nucleotides are TGTGCCAGCAGCTCCAGCGTGGGGGCAGGGGTTAACTATGGCTACACCTTC. Amino acids: CASSSSVGAGVNYGYTF.

This clonotype was seen at least ten times. This sequence joins TRBV12-3 or TRBV12-4 and TRBJ2-1; a weak D match, TRBD2 (5 bases). V was shortened by 2 bases and J by 2 bases, with 10 bases between the two germline ends. This CDR3 is 15 amino acids long. CDR3 residues: CASSLNPGTYNEQFF. The CDR3 coding sequence is TGTGCCAGCAGTTTAAATCCGGGAACCTACAATGAGCAGTTCTTC.

The sample holds many counts of this clonotype. The DNA of the CDR3 is TGCGCCAGCAGCTGGGGGGACCCACTCCAAGAGACCCAGTACTTC. Translating gives CASSWGDPLQETQYF. This chain uses TRBV5-1 with TRBJ2-5, with D perhaps TRBD2 (6 bases). The germline CDR1 and CDR2 sequences are SGHRS and YFSETQ. The V and J ends lost 3 bases and 1 base respectively, with 13 bases between them. This CDR3 has 15 amino acids.

This clonotype was detected ten times or more. The chain joins TRBV5-1 to TRBJ1-2; 10 nucleotides agree with TRBD1. The CDR3 has 16 amino acids. Germline-derived CDR1 and CDR2 are SGHRS and YFSETQ. J was trimmed by 8 bases and V by 3 bases; bases with no gene match: 13. CDR3 in amino acids: CASSSTPGQGSGGYTF. CDR3 DNA: TGCGCCAGCAGCTCGACCCCGGGACAGGGGTCGGGAGGCTACACCTTC.

This clonotype was observed many times. The V gene is TRBV25-1, the J gene TRBJ1-6; D is unresolved. V was clipped by 1 base and J by 5 bases, with 9 bases between them. CDR1 and CDR2 from the germline V gene are MGHDK and SYGVNS. This CDR3 is built from 15 residues. The DNA of the CDR3 is TGTGCCAGCAGTGAATCTCACGGGCATAATTCACCCCTCCACTTT. Amino acids: CASSESHGHNSPLHF.

In its sample, this clonotype was seen many times. One end of the junction fails to match germline, which may point to a read error. The rearrangement links TRBV7-7 to TRBJ2-5, with 9 bases matching TRBD2. The CDR3 has 14 amino acids. Germline CDR1 reads SSHAT; CDR2 reads FNYEAQ (reference sequence). The CDR3 is CASSLSGREETQYF. CDR3 coding DNA: TGTGCTAGCAGCCTTAGCGGGAGAGAAGAGACCCAGTACTTC.

This clonotype has a count of ten or more. The genes are TRBV5-1 and TRBJ2-3; 10 nucleotides align to TRBD2. The CDR3 totals 16 residues. The germline gives CDR1 SGHRS, CDR2 YFSETQ. Trimming took 3 bases from V and 3 from J; bases not matched to a gene: 7. CDR3 in DNA: TGCGCCAGCAGCTCCCTAGCGGGAGCCGGGACAGATACGCAGTATTTT. Its translation: CASSSLAGAGTDTQYF.

This clonotype showed up many times. V is TRBV5-1 and J is TRBJ2-2; 11 bases fit TRBD2. There are 16 residues in the CDR3. From germline, CDR1 is SGHRS and CDR2 YFSETQ. V dropped 4 bases and J dropped 3; count of bases not matched to a gene: 5. The CDR3 loop is CASSNGTSGHTGELFF. The CDR3 DNA reads as TGCGCCAGCAGCAACGGGACTAGCGGTCACACCGGGGAGCTGTTTTTT.

This clonotype was recorded once. This chain links TRBV10-3 with TRBJ2-5, with D maybe TRBD1 (6 bases). The CDR3 length is 13 residues. Germline V CDR1 and CDR2: ENHRY, SYGVKD. The V and J ends lost 3 bases and 3 bases respectively, with 8 bases between them. The CDR3 nucleotides read TGTGCCATCAGTGACCAGGGGAAAGAGACCCAGTACTTC. Translating gives CAISDQGKETQYF.

The sample holds many counts of this clonotype. The V gene is TRBV20-1, the J gene TRBJ2-5, with D hard to call. Deletions cut 3 bases from V and 2 bases from J, with 7 bases between. Germline V gene lookup returns CDR1 DFQATT and CDR2 SNEGSKA (reference sequence). The CDR3 is 12 residues long. This CDR3 is CSARFAQETQYF. The DNA of the CDR3 is TGCAGTGCTAGGTTCGCACAAGAGACCCAGTACTTC.

This clonotype was seen more than once but under ten times. The gene calls are TRBV6-5 and TRBJ2-2; 7 bases are a match to TRBD1. With V trimmed by 6 bases and J by 1 base, 5 bases remained unmatched. CDR1 is MNHEY and CDR2 is SVGAGI in the germline V gene. The CDR3 is made up of 15 amino acids. Here the CDR3 DNA reads TGTGCCAGCAGGAAAGGGACAGAGAACACCGGGGAGCTGTTTTTT. Amino acids: CASRKGTENTGELFF.

This chain connects TRBV19 to TRBJ2-7; D gene ambiguous. The CDR3 length is 13 residues. The V and J ends lost 8 bases and 3 bases respectively, with 14 bases between them. Germline CDR1 is LNHDA and CDR2 is SQIVND (reference sequence). The CDR3 nucleotides read TGTGCCAGTGCTGCTCCGGAGCGCTACGAGCAGTACTTC. Amino acid sequence: CASAAPERYEQYF. The whole variable domain, remainder taken from reference TRBV19 and TRBJ2-7, is DGGITQSPKYLFRKEGQNVTLSCEQNLNHDAMYWYRQDPGQGLRLIYYSQIVNDFQKGDIAEGYSVSREKKESFPLTVTSAQKNPTAFYLCASAAPERYEQYFGPGTRLTVT.

This clonotype was counted ten times or more. This rearrangement joins TRBV5-1 to TRBJ2-7, with 9 bases that match TRBD1. The J segment lost 4 bases and the V segment lost 4 bases, leaving 6 bases of the junction unmatched. The CDR3 consists of 14 residues. CDR1 is SGHRS, CDR2 YFSETQ, per germline. The CDR3 protein is CASSGGQGGYEQYF. CDR3 DNA sequence: TGCGCCAGCAGCGGGGGACAGGGAGGATACGAGCAGTACTTC.